Below, one T cell receptor (beta chain) is given with its context. As yet, its antigen is unknown. The data were produced by immunoSEQ multiplex PCR, yet TCRdb's version contains in-frame clones alone and is incomplete. The sample yields fewer than 75,000 clones, under 95% seen once. The CDR3 has 14 residues. Trimming stripped 0 bases from V and 1 base from J, with 4 bases between. Germline assignment: CDR1 MNHEY and CDR2 SMNVEV (reference sequence). The data were obtained in a study of T cell responses to AZD1222 COVID-19 vaccine. Findings and limits, study-wide: Donors in the cohort were predominantly white British and more often female, and clonal diversity was possibly underestimated. CD4 TCRs covered the whole spike, strongest at regions 160-218 and 743-854. Among spike-specific TCRs, nearly half reportedly target unmutated variant regions.

This chain joins TRBV27 and TRBJ1-5; D is unresolved. This clonotype originated in an adult who received the MenACWY meningococcal vaccine as a control. This specimen was peripheral blood, taken 28 days after the second dose of the MenACWY control vaccine. CDR3 protein: CASSLSDSNQPQHF. CDR3 coding DNA: TGTGCCAGCAGTTTATCGGACAGCAATCAGCCCCAGCATTTT.